Included here is one TCR beta chain sequence, with context. Its antigen is as yet unknown. A much larger clonotype is one base distant, so this may be a read error. The entry originates in a study of CD8 T cells in ankylosing spondylitis. Libraries of TCR beta came from quantitative 5'-RACE with molecular barcodes. Each CDR3 protein gets one entry after TCRdb re-called the 5' RACE reads with MiXCR. The table lists around 250,000 distinct CDR3 sequences, about 10% of them singletons. Whole-study findings and limits: Disease-associated clonotypes exhibited CD8+ identity and were relatively infrequent in peripheral blood. What appeared characteristic of ankylosing spondylitis blood was a TCR beta motif of under 10 highly homologous variants.

CDR1 is SNHLY and CDR2 is FYNNEI in the germline V gene. The CDR3 contains 15 residues. V gene TRBV2 combines with J gene TRBJ2-1; no reliable D call. The sequenced sample consisted of blood, either unsorted or a sorted T cell fraction (not recorded which). The receptor was isolated from a male donor with ankylosing spondylitis or in good health (not recorded which). CDR3 nucleotide sequence: TGTACCAGCAGTAGCCGGTCAGGATCCTACAATGAGCAGTTCTTC. Translating it yields CTSSSRSGSYNEQFF. Full variable domain (remainder filled in from reference TRBV2 and TRBJ2-1): EPEVTQTPSHQVTQMGQEVILRCVPISNHLYFYWYRQILGQKVEFLVSFYNNEISEKSEIFDDQFSVERPDGSNFTLKIRSTKLEDSAMYFCTSSSRSGSYNEQFFGPGTRLTVL.